This T cell receptor (beta chain) was sequenced for a study of control samples from healthy donors and cancer patients. The CDR3 spans 15 residues. Germline CDR1 and CDR2: LNHDA and SQIVND (reference sequence). Trimming pared 2 bases from V and 0 bases from J, leaving 10 bases between. Profiled with immunoSEQ multiplex PCR; TCRdb holds only in-frame clones, not every one. The sample lists about 98,000 clones, roughly 78% occurring once. This clonotype originated in a man aged 55 to 70 in good health. The rearrangement joins TRBV19 to TRBJ1-1; D might be TRBD1 (5 bases). The sample consisted of blood. Written as DNA, the CDR3 is TGTGCCAGTAGTATACAGGGAAGTATGAACACTGAAGCTTTCTTT. Translation gives CASSIQGSMNTEAFF.